This TCR beta chain was sequenced during a study of cytomegalovirus exposure and HLA in healthy donors. General study points: A later analysis reportedly found fewer N-insertions in an Asian-associated ancestry cluster than the roughly 670-donor mean. Earlier analysis looked at TCR beta V segments, and most were productive about 90% or about 30% of the time. An analysis that was carried out later associated 15,000 to 20,000 TCR beta sequences with HLA alleles at 0.05 false discovery rate.

The CDR3 runs to 16 residues. CDR1 MNHEY and CDR2 SMNVEV come from the germline V gene (reference sequence). Losses at the gene ends were 7 bases for V and 7 bases for J; bases not matched to a gene: 16. This clone was observed a handful of times. Its target is not known. Vbeta (60) and Jbeta (13) primers were used in the PCR. Profiling relied on immunoSEQ multiplex PCR, and the TCRdb table lists in-frame clones only, not all of them. The sample shows under 150,000 clones, 75% to 85% of them seen only once. This TCR came from a woman aged 40 to 50 in good health and CMV-seropositive. The sequenced material came from PBMCs. V gene TRBV27 combines with J gene TRBJ2-7; 10 bases match TRBD2. CDR3 sequence reads: CASTVSGRAPLREQYF. The CDR3 DNA reads TGTGCCAGCACCGTCAGCGGGAGGGCCCCCCTTCGGGAGCAGTACTTC.